The 25 T cell receptor beta chains listed next were all sequenced from one sample in a study of blood T cell repertoires in COVID-19. TCRdb's copy holds only in-frame clones and misses some; the assay was immunoSEQ multiplex PCR. The table lists roughly 220,000 clones, approximately 84% of them singletons. The sample was peripheral blood. The receptors shown here come from a young woman who had recovered from COVID-19.

V gene TRBV6-6 combines with J gene TRBJ2-1, with a weak D call TRBD1 (6 bases). Trimming removed 2 bases at V and 7 bases at J, with 9 bases between. Germline assignment: CDR1 MNHNY and CDR2 SVGAGI (reference sequence). The CDR3 contains 13 residues. Here the CDR3 reads CASSYEGVNEQFF. The DNA of the CDR3 is TGTGCCAGCAGTTACGAGGGGGTGAATGAGCAGTTCTTC.

The chain recombines TRBV6-5 with TRBJ1-6, with 9 nucleotides matching TRBD1. Unmatched junction bases numbered 3, after V lost 0 bases and J lost 9 bases. Germline values: CDR1 MNHEY, CDR2 SVGAGI. This CDR3 is 15 amino acids long. CDR3 coding DNA: TGTGCCAGCAGTTACTCCTGGACAGGGGCTTCACCCCTCCACTTT. It specifies CASSYSWTGASPLHF.

In this sample, this clone turned up once. V gene TRBV30 combines with J gene TRBJ1-1; the D is unclear. This CDR3 comprises 13 residues. With 4 bases removed from V and 0 bases from J, the gap between germline ends came to 9 bases. From germline, CDR1 is GTSNPN and CDR2 SVGIG (reference sequence). The CDR3 spells CAWTEFMNTEAFF. The CDR3, as DNA: TGTGCCTGGACGGAGTTCATGAACACTGAAGCTTTCTTT.

This clone has a single count. The J gene is TRBJ2-1, the V gene TRBV3-1 (or the pseudogene TRBV3-2); 10 positions match TRBD2. This CDR3 region has 18 residues. Trimming at V came to 1 base and at J to 7 bases, leaving 13 bases not matched to a gene. Germline lookup yields CDR1 LGHDT and CDR2 YNNKEL (reference sequence). The CDR3 bases are TGTGCCAGCAGCCAAGGGGGTTTACTAGCGGGAAGGTTGAATGAGCAGTTCTTC. Translated: CASSQGGLLAGRLNEQFF.

Of note for this clone: The germline gene is not matched at one end of the junction; a read error may be the cause. Here the CDR3 DNA reads TGTGCCAGCAGTTTAGCGGACAGGGTTGGAAAACTGTTTTTT. This sequence encodes CASSLADRVGKLFF. This chain links TRBV7-9 with TRBJ1-4, with TRBD1 matching 8 bases. The germline gives CDR1 SEHNR, CDR2 FQNEAQ (reference sequence). This CDR3 is built from 14 residues.

The V call is TRBV27, the J call TRBJ2-2; 11 bases map to TRBD2. The CDR3 is 15 residues long. Germline loops: CDR1 MNHEY, CDR2 SMNVEV (reference sequence). With 3 bases clipped from V and 9 bases from J, the junction kept 6 bases outside the gene matches. The CDR3, as DNA: TGTGCCAGCAGTTTTATAGCGGGAGGGAGGAGGGAGCTGTTTTTT. Translating gives CASSFIAGGRRELFF.

This clone was recorded once. CDR3 in amino acids: CASRTGTGVYNEQFF. The CDR3 coding sequence is TGTGCCAGCAGAACCGGGACAGGGGTCTACAATGAGCAGTTCTTC. This sequence joins TRBV28 and TRBJ2-1, with 10 bases identical to TRBD1. Per the germline V gene, CDR1 is MDHEN and CDR2 is SYDVKM. The CDR3 contains 15 residues. The V and J ends lost 6 bases and 3 bases, in that order; junction bases with no gene match: 5. Based on the CDR3 plus reference TRBV28 and TRBJ2-1, the full variable domain is DVKVTQSSRYLVKRTGEKVFLECVQDMDHENMFWYRQDPGLGLRLIYFSYDVKMKEKGDIPEGYSVSREKKERFSLILESASTNQTSMYLCASRTGTGVYNEQFFGPGTRLTVL.

Here the CDR3 DNA reads TGTGCCAGCAGTGAACAGGGTACCTACGAGCAGTACTTC. As protein: CASSEQGTYEQYF. This chain links TRBV2 with TRBJ2-7; TRBD1 is a possible D gene (5 bases). Trimming cost V 2 bases and J 2 bases, with 7 bases left between them. The germline V gene has CDR1 SNHLY and CDR2 FYNNEI. The CDR3 sequence is 13 residues long.

CDR3 loop: CASTPTGTKNIQYF. In nucleotides, the CDR3 is TGTGCCAGTACCCCGACAGGGACCAAAAACATTCAGTACTTC. The chain carries TRBV19 and TRBJ2-4; 7 bases align to TRBD1. The CDR3 runs to 14 residues. V trimming: 7 bases; J trimming: 2 bases; junction bases outside the gene matches: 5. From germline, CDR1 is LNHDA and CDR2 SQIVND (reference sequence).

V usage is TRBV18 and J usage is TRBJ2-7; maybe TRBD1 (5 bases). The germline CDR1 and CDR2 sequences are KGHSH and LQKENI. The CDR3 totals 13 residues. Trimming shortened V by 4 bases and J by 12 bases, and 19 bases separated the two germline ends. CDR3 sequence reads: CASSLAIPGKTYF. CDR3 nucleotide sequence: TGTGCCAGCTCACTCGCGATCCCAGGGAAGACGTACTTC.

The chain couples TRBV7-9 to TRBJ1-2; 7 nucleotides align to TRBD1. Germline assignment: CDR1 SEHNR and CDR2 FQNEAQ (reference sequence). There are 15 residues in the CDR3. V lost 1 base, J lost 6 bases, and 8 bases stayed unmatched. The CDR3 is CASSLEIGDRDGYTF. CDR3 in DNA: TGTGCCAGCAGCTTAGAGATTGGGGACAGAGATGGCTACACCTTC.

The V and J genes are TRBV9 and TRBJ2-3, with D perhaps TRBD2 (5 bases). Germline assignment: CDR1 SGDLS and CDR2 YYNGEE. This CDR3 is built from 15 residues. Trimming cost V 0 bases and J 2 bases, with 10 bases left between them. The CDR3 sequence is CASSVATAATDTQYF. The CDR3 region has the DNA TGTGCCAGCAGCGTAGCTACAGCGGCCACAGATACGCAGTATTTT.

The V call is TRBV11-1, the J call TRBJ1-6; 8 bases align to TRBD1. The germline CDR1 and CDR2 sequences are SGHAT and FQDESV (reference sequence). The CDR3 is 14 residues long. The V gene end was trimmed by 3 bases and the J gene end by 8 bases; junction bases not matched to a gene: 3. CDR3 residues: CASSFDRGDSPLHF. DNA of the CDR3: TGTGCCAGCAGCTTCGACAGGGGTGATTCACCCCTCCACTTT.

The rearrangement joins TRBV6-6 to TRBJ1-6, with D unclear. CDR1 and CDR2 from the germline V gene are MNHNY and SVGAGI (reference sequence). The CDR3 is made up of 13 amino acids. The V end lost 8 bases, the J end lost 10 bases, and 15 bases lay between the germline ends. The CDR3 DNA sequence: TGTGCCAGCCGGCCGGGGATGGGGTCACCCCTCCACTTT. Amino acid sequence: CASRPGMGSPLHF.

The chain joins TRBV12-2 to TRBJ2-1; TRBD2 is the table's D call and was not checked against the DNA. TRBV12-2 is termed a pseudogene. The CDR3 totals 17 residues. In DNA, the CDR3 is TGTGCAAGTCGCTTTATCCTAGCGGGAGGTGTCTACAATGAGCAGTTCTTC. This gives the protein CASRFILAGGVYNEQFF.

V and J are TRBV28 and TRBJ2-5; 7 nucleotides match TRBD1. The germline CDR1 and CDR2 sequences are MDHEN and SYDVKM. V dropped 1 base and J dropped 5; count of bases not matched to a gene: 4. The CDR3 is 14 residues long. CDR3 sequence reads: CASSLYRRGETQYF. CDR3 DNA sequence: TGTGCCAGCAGTTTATATCGCAGGGGGGAGACCCAGTACTTC.

In this sample, this clone turned up once. The J gene is TRBJ2-5, the V gene TRBV27; maybe TRBD1 (6 bases). Germline V CDR1 and CDR2: MNHEY, SMNVEV (reference sequence). V lost 5 bases to trimming and J lost 2 bases, with 12 bases between them. The CDR3 runs 14 residues. In nucleotides, the CDR3 is TGTGCCAGCAGTCCTCGCAGGGGACAAGAGACCCAGTACTTC. This translates into CASSPRRGQETQYF.

The chain links TRBV4-1 to TRBJ2-6; 8 nucleotides agree with TRBD2. The junction had 9 bases not matched to a gene; V was cut back by 5 bases and J by 0 bases. This CDR3 spans 18 amino acids. Looked up from germline, CDR1 is MGHRA and CDR2 is YSYEKL. DNA for the CDR3: TGCGCCAGCAGCTGGATTAGCGGGGAGCACTCTGGGGCCAACGTCCTGACTTTC. Amino acid sequence: CASSWISGEHSGANVLTF.

The chain recombines TRBV18 with TRBJ1-5; TRBD1 is a possible D gene (5 bases). This CDR3 region has 15 residues. The V gene lost 3 bases and the J gene lost 7 bases, with 16 bases spanning the gap. Germline loops: CDR1 KGHSH, CDR2 LQKENI. In DNA, the CDR3 is TGTGCCAGCTCACCGAATCAGGGAGGAGAGCAGCCCCAGCATTTT. Its protein product is CASSPNQGGEQPQHF.

The rearrangement links TRBV28 to TRBJ2-3, with no clear D. The CDR3 runs to 14 residues. V dropped 8 bases and J dropped 1 base, with 13 bases sitting between them. Germline-derived CDR1 and CDR2 are MDHEN and SYDVKM. CDR3 residues: CASGSHRGTDTQYF. DNA for the CDR3: TGTGCCAGCGGTTCTCATCGGGGCACAGATACGCAGTATTTT. Variable domain in full (rest from reference TRBV28 and TRBJ2-3): DVKVTQSSRYLVKRTGEKVFLECVQDMDHENMFWYRQDPGLGLRLIYFSYDVKMKEKGDIPEGYSVSREKKERFSLILESASTNQTSMYLCASGSHRGTDTQYFGPGTRLTVL.

V usage is TRBV6-4 and J usage is TRBJ2-1; 7 nucleotides match TRBD2. The CDR3 totals 15 residues. Germline CDR1 is MRHNA and CDR2 is SNTAGT. The V gene end was trimmed by 6 bases and the J gene end by 4 bases; junction bases not matched to a gene: 9. CDR3 region: CASSPGRLGYNEQFF. The CDR3 nucleotides read TGTGCCAGCAGCCCCGGGAGGTTGGGTTACAATGAGCAGTTCTTC.

The CDR3 is CAWSRGPRGNTIYF. In DNA, the CDR3 is TGTGCCTGGAGTAGGGGGCCAAGAGGAAACACCATATATTTT. The chain carries TRBV30 and TRBJ1-3; 7 nucleotides agree with TRBD1. Losses at the gene ends were 2 bases for V and 4 bases for J; bases not matched to a gene: 5. The CDR3 length is 14 residues. In germline, CDR1 is GTSNPN, CDR2 SVGIG (reference sequence). Based on the CDR3 plus reference TRBV30 and TRBJ1-3, the full variable domain is SQTIHQWPATLVQPVGSPLSLECTVEGTSNPNLYWYRQAAGRGLQLLFYSVGIGQISSEVPQNLSASRPQDRQFILSSKKLLLSDSGFYLCAWSRGPRGNTIYFGEGSWLTVV.

The chain recombines TRBV3-1 (or the pseudogene TRBV3-2) with TRBJ1-1; D call uncertain. This CDR3 comprises 12 residues. Germline CDR1 and CDR2: LGHDT and YNNKEL (reference sequence). Trimming left V 5 bases short and J 7 bases short, with 11 bases between. The CDR3 bases are TGTGCCAGCAGCTACCGACAAGTTGAAGCTTTCTTT. Translating it yields CASSYRQVEAFF.

This chain uses TRBV7-2 with TRBJ2-3; TRBD1 agrees at 7 bases. Germline values: CDR1 SGHTA, CDR2 FQGNSA. CDR3 length: 16 residues. V gave up 3 bases and J gave up 7 bases; unmatched junction bases: 13. CDR3: CASSLRVGQGVHTQYF. The CDR3 DNA follows: TGTGCCAGCAGCTTGCGAGTGGGGCAGGGGGTACATACGCAGTATTTT.

The chain links TRBV28 to TRBJ1-2, with 8 bases fitting TRBD1. CDR3 length equals 14 residues. After removal of 5 bases from V and 3 bases from J, the junction contained 5 bases not matched to a gene. Per germline, CDR1 MDHEN and CDR2 SYDVKM. CDR3 sequence (DNA): TGTGCCAGCAGTCCCTACAGGGGGGACTATGGCTACACCTTC. This codes for CASSPYRGDYGYTF.